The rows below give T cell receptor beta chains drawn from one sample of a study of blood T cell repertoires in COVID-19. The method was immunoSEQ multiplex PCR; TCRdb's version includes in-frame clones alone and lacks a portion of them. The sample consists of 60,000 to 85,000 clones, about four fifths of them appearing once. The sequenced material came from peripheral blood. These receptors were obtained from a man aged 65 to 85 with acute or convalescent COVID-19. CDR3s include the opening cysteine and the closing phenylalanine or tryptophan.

CDR3 protein: CASSYSGGGDGYTF
V gene: TRBV6-2/TRBV6-3

CDR3 protein: CAIEAGGDSGANVLTF
V gene: TRBV10-3

CDR3 protein: CASSSRQGHEQYF
V gene: TRBV7-3

CDR3 protein: CASSRWTSSGANVLTF
V gene: TRBV27

CDR3 protein: CSASGLSYGYTF
V gene: TRBV20-1

CDR3 protein: CASSFGQDARGETQYF
V gene: TRBV28

CDR3 protein: CASSFQGVTEAFF
V gene: TRBV7-2

CDR3 protein: CASSLDGQPQHF
V gene: TRBV5-1

CDR3 protein: CASKPLTGQGGYTF
V gene: TRBV6-5

CDR3 protein: CASSVAASSPGGGELFF
V gene: TRBV9

CDR3 protein: CASSLTGTGVGANVLTF
V gene: TRBV5-1

CDR3 protein: CASRTTGEGQPQHF
V gene: TRBV28

CDR3 protein: CASGPGQRVQFYTF
V gene: TRBV5-1